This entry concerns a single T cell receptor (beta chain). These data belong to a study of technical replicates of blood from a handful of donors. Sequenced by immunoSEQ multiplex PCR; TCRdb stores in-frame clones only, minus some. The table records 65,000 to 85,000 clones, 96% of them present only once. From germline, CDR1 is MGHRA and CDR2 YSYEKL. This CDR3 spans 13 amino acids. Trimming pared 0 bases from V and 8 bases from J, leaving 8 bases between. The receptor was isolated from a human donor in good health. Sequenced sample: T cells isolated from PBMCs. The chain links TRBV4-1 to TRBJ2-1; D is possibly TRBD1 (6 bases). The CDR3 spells CASSQEGGHEQFF. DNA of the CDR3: TGCGCCAGCAGCCAAGAAGGGGGTCATGAGCAGTTCTTC.